These 9 T cell receptor beta chains were sequenced from one sample in a study of human thymus T cells. Resections removed during corrective heart surgery provided the thymus tissue used. The protocol was immunoSEQ multiplex PCR, while the TCRdb copy is restricted to in-frame clones and leaves out a portion. The table has some 80,000 clones, approximately 96% seen once. Source material: thymus tissue. Source of these receptors: a boy in the first two years of life with a congenital heart defect but otherwise immunologically healthy.

This sequence joins TRBV10-1 and TRBJ2-3; D possibly corresponds to TRBD2 (5 bases). The CDR3 sequence is 21 residues long. Germline V gene sequence: CDR1 WNHNN, CDR2 SYGVQD (reference sequence). V gave up 4 bases and J gave up 3 bases, with 32 bases separating them. CDR3 in amino acids: CASSARVIRRVVGVGTDTQYF. In DNA, the CDR3 is TGCGCCAGCAGTGCAAGAGTCATTCGTCGGGTGGTGGGAGTGGGGACAGATACGCAGTATTTT.

The rearrangement uses TRBV13 and TRBJ2-1; 9 positions agree with TRBD2. V gave up 4 bases and J gave up 5 bases; unmatched junction bases: 12. There are 17 residues in the CDR3. CDR1 is PRHDT, CDR2 FYEKMQ, per germline (reference sequence). CDR3 loop: CASSSEGAGGPNNEQFF. Written as DNA, the CDR3 is TGTGCCAGCAGCTCCGAGGGTGCGGGAGGGCCGAACAATGAGCAGTTCTTC.

This chain connects TRBV6-4 to TRBJ2-1, with 8 bases matching TRBD2. The CDR3 is made up of 15 amino acids. The germline V gene has CDR1 MRHNA and CDR2 SNTAGT. Trimming removed 2 bases from V and 5 bases from J; junction bases left unmatched: 5. The CDR3 bases are TGTGCCAGCAGTGACGCCGGGGGGGGGAACAATGAGCAGTTCTTC. This codes for CASSDAGGGNNEQFF.

The chain is built from TRBV10-2 and TRBJ1-1; maybe TRBD1 (5 bases). Trimming removed 7 bases from V and 0 bases from J, with 12 bases in between. The CDR3 covers 14 residues. The germline gives CDR1 WSHSY, CDR2 SAAADI. DNA of the CDR3: TGCGCCAGCACCTCCAGGGTAATGAACACTGAAGCTTTCTTT. It specifies CASTSRVMNTEAFF.

This chain links TRBV7-9 with TRBJ2-1; perhaps D is TRBD1 or TRBD2 (5 bases each). Per the germline V gene, CDR1 is SEHNR and CDR2 is FQNEAQ (reference sequence). With 5 bases removed from V and 3 bases from J, the gap between germline ends came to 23 bases. This CDR3 is 18 amino acids long. CDR3 bases: TGTGCCAGCAGCCTGTCCGGGGCCCCCATTTTCTACTACAATGAGCAGTTCTTC. It specifies CASSLSGAPIFYYNEQFF. Drawing the rest from reference TRBV7-9 and TRBJ2-1, the complete variable domain is DTGVSQNPRHKITKRGQNVTFRCDPISEHNRLYWYRQTLGQGPEFLTYFQNEAQLEKSRLLSDRFSAERPKGSFSTLEIQRTEQGDSAMYLCASSLSGAPIFYYNEQFFGPGTRLTVL.

V usage is TRBV4-1 and J usage is TRBJ1-2, with a tentative D call TRBD1 (5 bases). Germline V CDR1 and CDR2: MGHRA, YSYEKL. CDR3 length: 15 amino acids. With 0 bases removed from V and 3 bases from J, the gap between germline ends came to 11 bases. The chain's CDR3 is CASSQDFGAYYGYTF. The CDR3 DNA follows: TGCGCCAGCAGCCAAGATTTCGGGGCGTACTATGGCTACACCTTC.

The V and J genes are TRBV25-1 and TRBJ2-7; the D gene is possibly TRBD1 (6 bases). The germline V and J ends were trimmed by 4 bases and 0 bases, with 16 bases remaining between them. The CDR3 runs 16 residues. The V gene's germline CDR1 is MGHDK and CDR2 SYGVNS. CDR3 sequence (DNA): TGTGCCAGCAGTGGGGGGCTACCCTCCACCTCCTACGAGCAGTACTTC. This codes for CASSGGLPSTSYEQYF.

The chain's CDR3 is CASSLDRGYSTDTQYF. In nucleotides, the CDR3 is TGTGCCAGCAGCTTGGACAGGGGTTATTCCACAGATACGCAGTATTTT. The rearrangement links TRBV7-9 to TRBJ2-3, with TRBD1 matching 9 bases. The V gene end was trimmed by 3 bases and the J gene end by 2 bases; junction bases not matched to a gene: 6. The CDR3 covers 16 residues. Germline CDR1 and CDR2: SEHNR and FQNEAQ (reference sequence).

The chain uses TRBV30 and TRBJ2-7; TRBD1 aligns across 7 bases. V lost 3 bases, J lost 1 base, and 9 bases stayed unmatched. There are 15 residues in the CDR3. Germline V gives CDR1 GTSNPN, CDR2 SVGIG (reference sequence). DNA for the CDR3: TGTGCCTGGAGGATGCCGGGACAGAGTTCCTACGAGCAGTACTTC. This translates into CAWRMPGQSSYEQYF.